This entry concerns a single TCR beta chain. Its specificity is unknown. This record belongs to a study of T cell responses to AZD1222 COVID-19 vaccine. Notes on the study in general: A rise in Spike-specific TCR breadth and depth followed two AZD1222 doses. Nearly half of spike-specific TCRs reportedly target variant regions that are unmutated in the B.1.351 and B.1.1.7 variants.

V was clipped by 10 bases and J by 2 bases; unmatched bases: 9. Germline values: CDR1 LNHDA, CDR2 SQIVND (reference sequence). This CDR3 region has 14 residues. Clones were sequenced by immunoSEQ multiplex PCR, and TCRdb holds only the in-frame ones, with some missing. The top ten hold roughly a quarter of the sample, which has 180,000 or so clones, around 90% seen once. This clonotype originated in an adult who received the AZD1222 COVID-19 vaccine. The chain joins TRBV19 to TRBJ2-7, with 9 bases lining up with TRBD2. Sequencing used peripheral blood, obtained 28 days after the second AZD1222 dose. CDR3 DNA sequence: TGTGCCACCAAAGAAGCGGGAGGCACCTACGAGCAGTACTTC. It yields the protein CATKEAGGTYEQYF.